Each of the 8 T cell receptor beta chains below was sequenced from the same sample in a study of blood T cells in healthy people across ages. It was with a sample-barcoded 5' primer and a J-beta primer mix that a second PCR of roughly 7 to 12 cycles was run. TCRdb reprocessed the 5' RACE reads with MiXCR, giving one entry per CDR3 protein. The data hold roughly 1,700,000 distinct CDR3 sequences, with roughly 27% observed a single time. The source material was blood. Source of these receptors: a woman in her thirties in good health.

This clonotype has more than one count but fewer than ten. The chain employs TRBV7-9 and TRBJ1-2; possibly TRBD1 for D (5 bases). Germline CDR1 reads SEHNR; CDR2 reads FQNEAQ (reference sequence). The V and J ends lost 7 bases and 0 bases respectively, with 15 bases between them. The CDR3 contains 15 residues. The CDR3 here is CASTPDGGANYGYTF. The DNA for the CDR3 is TGTGCCAGCACCCCGGATGGAGGGGCTAACTATGGCTACACCTTC.

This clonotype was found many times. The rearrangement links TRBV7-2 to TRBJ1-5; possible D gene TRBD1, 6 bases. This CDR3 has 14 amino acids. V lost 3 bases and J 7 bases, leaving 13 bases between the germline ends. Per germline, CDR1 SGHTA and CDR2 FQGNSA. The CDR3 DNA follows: TGTGCCAGCAGCTTCACACAGGGTTACCAGCCCCAGCATTTT. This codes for CASSFTQGYQPQHF.

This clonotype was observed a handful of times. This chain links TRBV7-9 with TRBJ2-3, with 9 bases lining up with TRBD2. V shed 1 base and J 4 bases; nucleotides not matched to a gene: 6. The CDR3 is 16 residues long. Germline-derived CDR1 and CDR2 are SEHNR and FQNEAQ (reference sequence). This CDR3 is CASSLVAGGPPDTQYF. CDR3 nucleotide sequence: TGTGCCAGCAGCTTAGTGGCGGGAGGGCCACCAGATACGCAGTATTTT.

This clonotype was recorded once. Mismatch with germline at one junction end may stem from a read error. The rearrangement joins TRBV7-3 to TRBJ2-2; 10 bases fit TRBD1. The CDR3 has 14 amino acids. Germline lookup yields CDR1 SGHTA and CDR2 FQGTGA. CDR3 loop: CARSLGQGAGELFF. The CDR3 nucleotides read TGTGCCAGAAGCTTAGGACAGGGGGCCGGGGAGCTGTTTTTT.

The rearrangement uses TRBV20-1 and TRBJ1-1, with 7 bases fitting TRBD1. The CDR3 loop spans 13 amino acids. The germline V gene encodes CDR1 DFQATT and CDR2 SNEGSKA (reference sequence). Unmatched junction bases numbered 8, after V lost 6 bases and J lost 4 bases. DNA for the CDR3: TGCAGTGCCATTGAGGGGGCGCGCACTGAAGCTTTCTTT. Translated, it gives CSAIEGARTEAFF.

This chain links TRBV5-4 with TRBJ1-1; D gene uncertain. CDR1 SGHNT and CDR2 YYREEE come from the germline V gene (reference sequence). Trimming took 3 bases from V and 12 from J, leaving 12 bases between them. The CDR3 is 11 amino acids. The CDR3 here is CASSYGLLTFF. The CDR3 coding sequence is TGTGCCAGCAGCTACGGTTTGTTAACTTTCTTT. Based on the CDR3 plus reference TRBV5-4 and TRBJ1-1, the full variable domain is ETGVTQSPTHLIKTRGQQVTLRCSSQSGHNTVSWYQQALGQGPQFIFQYYREEENGRGNFPPRFSGLQFPNYSSELNVNALELDDSALYLCASSYGLLTFFGQGTRLTVV.

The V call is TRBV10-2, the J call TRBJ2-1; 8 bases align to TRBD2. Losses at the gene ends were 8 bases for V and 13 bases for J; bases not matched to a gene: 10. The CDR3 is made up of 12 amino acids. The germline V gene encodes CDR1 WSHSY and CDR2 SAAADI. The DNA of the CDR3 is TGCGCCAGCGGTAGCGGGGAGGAGACCCAGTTCTTC. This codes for CASGSGEETQFF.

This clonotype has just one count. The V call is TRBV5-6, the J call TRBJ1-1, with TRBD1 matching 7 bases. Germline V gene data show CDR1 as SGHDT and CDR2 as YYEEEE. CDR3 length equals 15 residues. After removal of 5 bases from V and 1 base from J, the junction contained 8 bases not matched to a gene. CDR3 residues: CASRRAGTENTEAFF. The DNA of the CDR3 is TGTGCCAGCAGACGTGCCGGGACAGAGAACACTGAAGCTTTCTTT.